These T cell receptor beta chains were read from a single sample in a study of identifying expanded T cells in peripheral blood. Generated by immunoSEQ multiplex PCR, the TCRdb table keeps only in-frame clones and is missing some. Altogether approximately 85,000 clones are present, 84% being singletons, with the ten largest covering approximately 18%. The sample was blood. Receptor source: a person aged 18 to 70 in good health. The CDR3 runs from the conserved cysteine through the conserved F or W. D genes are given only for firm matches. The size of a clone is reported for some rows only, either as once, few or many, or as a class for expanded clones.

j_call,cdr3_length,v_call,clone_size,d_call,cdr3_aa,cdr3_nt
TRBJ2-7,14,TRBV28,NA,NA,CASSFFARSYEQYF,TGTGCCAGCAGTTTCTTCGCCAGGTCCTACGAGCAGTACTTC
TRBJ2-5,13,TRBV10-3,NA,TRBD1,CATNRGMEETQYF,TGTGCCACCAACAGGGGTATGGAAGAGACCCAGTACTTC
TRBJ2-7,15,TRBV7-2,NA,NA,CASSPTPSSVYEQYF,TGTGCCAGCAGCCCGACCCCCAGTTCAGTCTACGAGCAGTACTTC
TRBJ2-2,14,TRBV28,NA,TRBD1,CASSSGQLTGELFF,TGTGCCAGCAGTTCGGGACAGCTCACCGGGGAGCTGTTTTTT
TRBJ2-1,16,TRBV28,NA,TRBD2,CASSLLAGGGYNEQFF,TGTGCCAGCAGTTTACTAGCGGGAGGAGGGTACAATGAGCAGTTCTTC
TRBJ2-1,16,TRBV5-6,few,TRBD2,CASSDIAGGRGNEQFF,TGTGCCAGCAGCGACATAGCGGGAGGGCGGGGAAATGAGCAGTTCTTC
TRBJ2-2,15,TRBV2,NA,TRBD2,CASVGLAENTGELFF,TGTGCCAGCGTAGGACTAGCGGAGAACACCGGGGAGCTGTTTTTT
TRBJ1-1,13,TRBV7-7,NA,NA,CASSFSRDTEAFF,TGTGCTAGCAGCTTCTCCAGGGATACTGAAGCTTTCTTT
TRBJ2-7,13,TRBV21-1,NA,NA,CASSKGPLYEQYF,TGTGCCAGCAGCAAAGGACCATTATACGAGCAGTACTTC
TRBJ2-1,18,TRBV28,NA,TRBD2,CASSVAGASLSSYNEQFF,TGTGCCAGCAGTGTAGCGGGAGCGTCTTTGAGCTCCTACAATGAGCAGTTCTTC
TRBJ1-1,13,TRBV7-2,NA,NA,CASSLLGNTEAFF,TGTGCCAGCAGCTTATTGGGGAACACTGAAGCTTTCTTT
TRBJ2-7,13,TRBV5-1,once,TRBD1,CASSPGQGREQYF,TGCGCCAGCAGCCCAGGACAGGGACGAGAGCAGTACTTC
TRBJ2-7,13,TRBV2,NA,NA,CASSTERGDQQYF,TGTGCCAGCAGTACTGAGCGAGGAGACCAGCAGTACTTC